One and the same sample provided the 17 T cell receptor beta chains below, sequenced in a study of T cell responses to AZD1222 COVID-19 vaccine. Some clones are missing from TCRdb's copy, which holds only in-frame ones; the method was immunoSEQ multiplex PCR. The sample contains 65,000 to 80,000 clones, roughly nine tenths of which appear only once. The sequenced sample was peripheral blood, obtained on day 0 of AZD1222 vaccination. The source of these receptors is an adult in good health.

The chain has TRBV24-1 and TRBJ2-2, with D possibly being TRBD1 (6 bases). The CDR3 extends over 17 amino acids. The ends were cut back, 3 bases at V and 2 bases at J, with 15 bases in the middle. Germline V lookup: CDR1 KGHDR, CDR2 SFDVKD. CDR3 region: CATSDTRTAVNTGELFF. CDR3 DNA sequence: TGTGCCACCAGTGATACCCGGACAGCGGTCAACACCGGGGAGCTGTTTTTT.

This chain connects TRBV5-4 to TRBJ1-4, with D perhaps TRBD1 (6 bases). Germline V gene sequence: CDR1 SGHNT, CDR2 YYREEE (reference sequence). The CDR3 length is 15 residues. V shed 3 bases and J shed 4 bases, with 13 bases lying between them. The CDR3 DNA follows: TGTGCCAGCAGCTCTGCCCGGGACAATAATGAAAAACTGTTTTTT. It translates to CASSSARDNNEKLFF.

This chain links TRBV5-1 with TRBJ1-1; no definite D call. The germline V gene has CDR1 SGHRS and CDR2 YFSETQ. Trimming left V 0 bases short and J 4 bases short, with 7 bases between. The CDR3 length is 13 residues. The CDR3 spells CASSLVAGTEAFF. The CDR3 nucleotides are TGCGCCAGCAGCTTGGTGGCGGGCACTGAAGCTTTCTTT. Based on the CDR3 plus reference TRBV5-1 and TRBJ1-1, the full variable domain is KAGVTQTPRYLIKTRGQQVTLSCSPISGHRSVSWYQQTPGQGLQFLFEYFSETQRNKGNFPGRFSGRQFSNSRSEMNVSTLELGDSALYLCASSLVAGTEAFFGQGTRLTVV.

The chain joins TRBV6-4 to TRBJ1-6; D is unresolved. CDR1 and CDR2 from the germline V gene are MRHNA and SNTAGT. The CDR3 is 13 amino acids. V lost 9 bases and J 0 bases, leaving 6 bases between the germline ends. CDR3 DNA: TGTGCCAGTGCTTACTCCTATAATTCACCCCTCCACTTT. Its protein product is CASAYSYNSPLHF.

The DNA of the CDR3 is TGTGCCAGCAGCTTAAGCCCAGGGCTCGCCGAAGCTTTCTTT. It codes for CASSLSPGLAEAFF. The chain joins TRBV11-3 to TRBJ1-1; possible D gene TRBD1, 5 bases. Trimming stripped 2 bases from V and 8 bases from J, with 15 bases between. CDR1 and CDR2 from the germline V gene are SGHNT and YENEEA. The CDR3 is 14 residues long. Supplemented by reference TRBV11-3 and TRBJ1-1, the full variable domain reads EAGVVQSPRYKIIEKKQPVAFWCNPISGHNTLYWYLQNLGQGPELLIRYENEEAVDDSQLPKDRFSAERLKGVDSTLKIQPAELGDSAVYLCASSLSPGLAEAFFGQGTRLTVV.

The chain has TRBV10-3 and TRBJ2-7, with 8 bases matching TRBD2. From germline, CDR1 is ENHRY and CDR2 SYGVKD. Germline trimming cut 3 bases from V and 0 bases from J; bases unmatched to any gene: 7. This CDR3 contains 16 residues. The CDR3 DNA reads TGTGCCATCAGTGACCTGAGCGGGAGTAGCTCCTACGAGCAGTACTTC. Encoded protein: CAISDLSGSSSYEQYF.

The genes are TRBV15 and TRBJ2-3; D gene ambiguous. The V end was cut by 0 bases, the J end by 3 bases, with 1 base between. This CDR3 contains 12 residues. CDR1 and CDR2 (germline): LNHNV, YYDKDF (reference sequence). Here the CDR3 DNA reads TGTGCCACCAGCAGAGATACAGATACGCAGTATTTT. The encoded protein is CATSRDTDTQYF.

This chain uses TRBV3-1 (or the pseudogene TRBV3-2) with TRBJ2-4, with D unresolved. Trimming removed 0 bases at V and 6 bases at J, with 18 bases between. The CDR3 consists of 17 residues. Per germline, CDR1 LGHDT and CDR2 YNNKEL (reference sequence). The CDR3 loop is CASSQDYGGAGSNIQYF. CDR3 in DNA: TGTGCCAGCAGCCAAGATTATGGCGGCGCAGGCTCAAACATTCAGTACTTC.

The CDR3 loop is CASSLEQGPQETQYF. In nucleotides, the CDR3 is TGCGCCAGCAGCTTGGAGCAGGGCCCGCAAGAGACCCAGTACTTC. The V gene is TRBV5-1, the J gene TRBJ2-5, with a possible D match to TRBD1 (5 bases). The germline CDR1 and CDR2 sequences are SGHRS and YFSETQ. Trimming cost V 0 bases and J 2 bases, with 11 bases left between them. The CDR3 runs to 15 residues.

The CDR3 is CATSRDRTGYTF. CDR3 DNA: TGTGCCACCAGCAGAGATAGGACGGGCTACACCTTC. This rearrangement joins TRBV15 to TRBJ1-2; no clear D gene. V gave up 0 bases and J gave up 8 bases, with 7 bases separating them. Germline CDR1 reads LNHNV; CDR2 reads YYDKDF (reference sequence). The CDR3 is 12 residues long.

The CDR3 DNA reads as TGTGCCAGCAGTTCGGACTACTATGGCTACACCTTC. Protein product: CASSSDYYGYTF. The chain carries TRBV6-2 or TRBV6-3 and TRBJ1-2; no clear D. V gave up 4 bases and J gave up 3 bases, with 6 bases separating them. The length of the CDR3 is 12 residues. The V gene's germline CDR1 is MNHEY and CDR2 SVGEGT.

The chain combines TRBV30 with TRBJ1-6; D unresolved. This CDR3 has 14 residues. From germline, CDR1 is GTSNPN and CDR2 SVGIG (reference sequence). Trimming stripped 3 bases from V and 10 bases from J, with 16 bases between. CDR3 region: CAWRVFSGSSPLHF. Written as DNA, the CDR3 is TGTGCCTGGAGGGTTTTTTCAGGCAGCTCACCCCTCCACTTT.

The J gene is TRBJ1-6, the V gene TRBV30; unclear D gene. The V gene's germline CDR1 is GTSNPN and CDR2 SVGIG (reference sequence). The CDR3 has 13 amino acids. V was trimmed by 4 bases and J by 1 base, leaving 5 bases between them. The CDR3 DNA is TGTGCCTGGACCGGATCCTATAATTCACCCCTCCACTTT. Translated, it gives CAWTGSYNSPLHF.

This rearrangement joins TRBV11-2 to TRBJ2-7; D is possibly TRBD1 (5 bases). V shed 1 base and J shed 5 bases, with 15 bases lying between them. Germline lookup yields CDR1 SGHAT and CDR2 FQNNGV. The CDR3 runs 15 residues. The CDR3 loop is CASSLVGVGKDEQYF. The CDR3 DNA is TGTGCCAGCAGCTTAGTAGGGGTGGGAAAAGACGAGCAGTACTTC. Based on the CDR3 plus reference TRBV11-2 and TRBJ2-7, the full variable domain is EAGVAQSPRYKIIEKRQSVAFWCNPISGHATLYWYQQILGQGPKLLIQFQNNGVVDDSQLPKDRFSAERLKGVDSTLKIQPAKLEDSAVYLCASSLVGVGKDEQYFGPGTRLTVT.

The CDR3 nucleotides read TGTGCCAGTAAGGAGACAACAATTTCAGCGGGGGAGCTGTTTTTT. Amino acid sequence: CASKETTISAGELFF. The gene calls are TRBV19 and TRBJ2-2, with D hard to call. Trimming stripped 7 bases from V and 8 bases from J, with 20 bases between. CDR1 and CDR2 from the germline V gene are LNHDA and SQIVND (reference sequence). This CDR3 has 15 amino acids.

The J gene is TRBJ1-6, the V gene TRBV12-3 or TRBV12-4; the D is unclear. This CDR3 is 12 amino acids long. The V and J ends lost 3 bases and 7 bases respectively, with 4 bases between them. The CDR3, as DNA: TGTGCCAGCAGTTTGAACAATTCACCCCTCCACTTT. This sequence encodes CASSLNNSPLHF.

The chain links TRBV6-1 to TRBJ2-3, with D perhaps given as TRBD1 or TRBD2 (5 bases each). Germline values: CDR1 MNHNS, CDR2 SASEGT. V was cut by 1 base and J by 2 bases, with 13 bases left in between. The CDR3 runs to 16 residues. CDR3 nucleotides: TGTGCCAGCAGTGAAGGTGGCAGGGACGACACAGATACGCAGTATTTT. This sequence encodes CASSEGGRDDTDTQYF.